The rows below give T cell receptor beta chains drawn from one sample of a study of shared clonotypes between healthy human individuals. Profiled with immunoSEQ multiplex PCR; TCRdb holds only in-frame clones, not every one. The sample carries 75,000 to 100,000 clones, around half recorded once. Material: PBMCs. The source is a woman aged 35 to 49 in good health. Some clones in this sample may be carry-over from other donors' samples. CDR3s include the opening cysteine and the closing phenylalanine or tryptophan. Fields, in order: clone size, V gene, J gene, D gene, CDR3 DNA, CDR3 protein. A D gene is named only where the DNA matches it firmly. Where a row states a size, it is once, few, many or the class of an expanded clone; other rows omit it.

size: NA; V: TRBV28; J: TRBJ2-7; D: NA; DNA: TGTGCCAGCAGTCAATGGGGAGCCCTGCAATACGAGCAGTACTTC; CDR3: CASSQWGALQYEQYF
size: NA; V: TRBV5-4; J: TRBJ2-1; D: TRBD1; DNA: TGTGCCAGCAGCTTGGTCACAGGGGCCAATGAGCAGTTCTTC; CDR3: CASSLVTGANEQFF
size: many; V: TRBV29-1; J: TRBJ2-1; D: TRBD2; DNA: TGCAGCGTTGGGGATCCTTCGACTAGCGGGAGTGAGCAGTTCTTC; CDR3: CSVGDPSTSGSEQFF
size: NA; V: TRBV6-4; J: TRBJ2-2; D: TRBD1; DNA: TGTGCCAGCAGAGAGGAGACAGGGGCGTCCGGGGAGCTGTTTTTT; CDR3: CASREETGASGELFF
size: NA; V: TRBV7-3; J: TRBJ2-1; D: TRBD1; DNA: TGTGCCAGCAGCTCACAGGGGTCGGGTGAGCAGTTCTTC; CDR3: CASSSQGSGEQFF
size: NA; V: TRBV7-3; J: TRBJ1-1; D: NA; DNA: TGTGCCAGCAGCGTGGGGAATGAAGCTTTCTTT; CDR3: CASSVGNEAFF
size: NA; V: TRBV28; J: TRBJ2-7; D: NA; DNA: TGTGCCAGCAGTAGGATCAGGGGACCCTACGAGCAGTACTTC; CDR3: CASSRIRGPYEQYF
size: few; V: TRBV7-2; J: TRBJ2-4; D: NA; DNA: TGTGCCAGCAGCCGTTTGCAGGGGTCCTCCAAAAACATTCAGTACTTC; CDR3: CASSRLQGSSKNIQYF
size: NA; V: TRBV29-1; J: TRBJ2-3; D: NA; DNA: TGCAGCGTTGTGGCTGATACGCAGTATTTT; CDR3: CSVVADTQYF
size: NA; V: TRBV5-1; J: TRBJ1-3; D: NA; DNA: TGCGCCAGCAGCTTGGGCACGGGGGCATATGGAAACACCATATATTTT; CDR3: CASSLGTGAYGNTIYF
size: NA; V: TRBV25-1; J: TRBJ1-4; D: NA; DNA: TGTGCCAGCAGTGAGACAGCAACTAATGAAAAACTGTTTTTT; CDR3: CASSETATNEKLFF
size: NA; V: TRBV18; J: TRBJ2-7; D: TRBD2; DNA: TGTGCCAGCTCACCAGGAACTAGCGGGAGCTCCTACGAGCAGTACTTC; CDR3: CASSPGTSGSSYEQYF
size: many; V: TRBV7-9; J: TRBJ1-1; D: TRBD1; DNA: TGTGCCAGCAGCTTAGCAGGGGGCATTTATGGCACTGAAGCTTTCTTT; CDR3: CASSLAGGIYGTEAFF
size: NA; V: TRBV27; J: TRBJ2-6; D: TRBD2; DNA: TGTGCCAGCAGTCATTTTGGGGGGGGCTCTGGGGCCAACGTCCTGACTTTC; CDR3: CASSHFGGGSGANVLTF
size: NA; V: TRBV7-2; J: TRBJ1-1; D: TRBD1; DNA: TGTGCCAGCAGCCTTTGGACAGGCACTGAAGCTTTCTTT; CDR3: CASSLWTGTEAFF